These 23 T cell receptor beta chains were sequenced from one sample in a study of Graves' ophthalmopathy and Graves' hyperthyroidism. Amplification of TCR beta CDR3 regions used RNA transcripts. An opening RT-PCR round employed HTBI primers and preceded a second-round multiplex PCR. TCRdb re-called the multiplex PCR reads through MiXCR, storing one row per CDR3 protein. The sample carries 210,000 or so distinct CDR3 sequences, approximately 29% recorded once. The sample consisted of peripheral blood. The origin of the receptors is a man aged 50 to 59 with Graves' ophthalmopathy.

The table lists this clonotype with many counts. V gene TRBV5-1 combines with J gene TRBJ1-6; 7 bases map to TRBD1. Unmatched junction bases numbered 8, after V lost 4 bases and J lost 7 bases. This CDR3 is 15 amino acids long. CDR1 and CDR2 from the germline V gene are SGHRS and YFSETQ. CDR3 region: CASSGGQAENSPLHF. The CDR3 region has the DNA TGCGCCAGCAGCGGTGGACAGGCGGAGAATTCACCCCTCCACTTT.

This clonotype was observed many times. V usage is TRBV28 and J usage is TRBJ2-7, with 8 positions matching TRBD1. Looked up from germline, CDR1 is MDHEN and CDR2 is SYDVKM. The CDR3 is 14 amino acids. V was clipped by 6 bases and J by 0 bases; unmatched bases: 4. Here the CDR3 reads CASRGQASSYEQYF. The CDR3 bases are TGTGCCAGCAGGGGACAGGCCTCCTCCTACGAGCAGTACTTC.

The CDR3 coding sequence is TGTGCCAGCAGCCAATCCCAGGGACGCTACGAGCAGTACTTC. Its translation: CASSQSQGRYEQYF. The rearrangement links TRBV14 to TRBJ2-7; D could derive from TRBD1 or TRBD2 (5 bases each). There are 14 residues in the CDR3. The V end was cut by 2 bases, the J end by 3 bases, with 11 bases between. The germline V gene has CDR1 SGHDN and CDR2 FVKESK.

This clonotype appeared many times. V gene TRBV29-1 combines with J gene TRBJ1-2, with 8 bases identical to TRBD1. V shed 3 bases, J shed 3 bases, and the junction held 3 bases outside the gene matches. The CDR3 extends over 13 amino acids. The germline V gene encodes CDR1 SQVTM and CDR2 ANQGSEA. CDR3 sequence (DNA): TGCAGCGTTGACGGACAGGGCGACTATGGCTACACCTTC. It encodes CSVDGQGDYGYTF.

This sequence joins TRBV6-2 or TRBV6-3 and TRBJ1-5; D may be TRBD1 (5 bases). The CDR3 length is 15 residues. The germline V gene encodes CDR1 MNHEY and CDR2 SVGEGT. Trimming took off 2 bases at V and 6 bases at J, with 14 bases between the two ends. The CDR3 nucleotides read TGTGCCAGCAGTTACGGTGATAGGGGACTTCAGCCCCAGCATTTT. This encodes CASSYGDRGLQPQHF.

The chain recombines TRBV20-1 with TRBJ1-5; TRBD1 matches 7 bases. The germline V gene encodes CDR1 DFQATT and CDR2 SNEGSKA (reference sequence). CDR3 length equals 15 residues. Trimming at V came to 4 bases and at J to 1 base, leaving 7 bases not matched to a gene. The CDR3 region is CSATFYRGSNQPQHF. The CDR3 nucleotides read TGCAGTGCTACCTTCTACAGGGGCAGCAATCAGCCCCAGCATTTT.

Ten or more counts support this clonotype. The chain carries TRBV2 and TRBJ2-7, with 7 bases that match TRBD1. The CDR3 length is 13 residues. Per the germline V gene, CDR1 is SNHLY and CDR2 is FYNNEI. V dropped 6 bases and J dropped 5; count of bases not matched to a gene: 7. The CDR3 loop is CASRETGLHEQYF. In DNA form, the CDR3 reads TGTGCCAGCAGAGAGACAGGGCTCCACGAGCAGTACTTC.

This clonotype was recorded many times. The genes are TRBV11-2 and TRBJ1-1, with D unclear. The ends were cut back, 2 bases at V and 1 base at J, with 11 bases in the middle. The germline V gene encodes CDR1 SGHAT and CDR2 FQNNGV. The CDR3 extends over 15 amino acids. The DNA for the CDR3 is TGTGCCAGCAGCTTAAATTCCGCCGGGAACACTGAAGCTTTCTTT. This sequence encodes CASSLNSAGNTEAFF.

In this sample, this clonotype turned up many times. This clone may be a read error of a much larger clone one base away. The chain has TRBV4-1 and TRBJ1-1; D is unclear. The CDR3 has 18 residues. Deletions cut 0 bases from V and 0 bases from J, with 17 bases between. CDR1 is MGHRA and CDR2 is YSYEKL in the germline V gene. For the CDR3, the DNA is TGCGCCAGCAGCCAAGACCCCCGGGCCCAAGTCCTGAACACTGAAGCTTTCTTT. Translating it yields CASSQDPRAQVLNTEAFF.

The table lists this clonotype with many counts. This rearrangement joins TRBV6-5 to TRBJ2-7; 7 bases match TRBD1. With V trimmed by 2 bases and J by 2 bases, 3 bases remained unmatched. Germline-derived CDR1 and CDR2 are MNHEY and SVGAGI. The CDR3 extends over 14 amino acids. CDR3 in DNA: TGTGCCAGCAGTTACCGGGACAGTACCTACGAGCAGTACTTC. Its protein is CASSYRDSTYEQYF.

This clonotype was counted at least ten times. The rearrangement uses TRBV19 and TRBJ1-5; 9 nucleotides align to TRBD1. V dropped 5 bases and J dropped 4; count of bases not matched to a gene: 15. This CDR3 comprises 18 residues. CDR1 LNHDA and CDR2 SQIVND come from the germline V gene (reference sequence). The CDR3 sequence: CASSAIGTGYLRNQPQHF. CDR3 coding DNA: TGTGCCAGTAGTGCAATTGGGACAGGGTATCTTCGGAATCAGCCCCAGCATTTT.

The gene calls are TRBV11-1 and TRBJ2-7; D is possibly TRBD2 (5 bases). Trimming shortened V by 1 base and J by 3 bases, and 13 bases separated the two germline ends. Germline-derived CDR1 and CDR2 are SGHAT and FQDESV (reference sequence). The CDR3 runs to 15 residues. The CDR3 DNA reads as TGTGCCAGCAGCTTAGTTCGGGATGGACTCTACGAGCAGTACTTC. This codes for CASSLVRDGLYEQYF.

This clonotype was seen at least ten times. This chain uses TRBV18 with TRBJ2-5; the match to TRBD1 covers 9 bases. Losses at the gene ends were 6 bases for V and 1 base for J; bases not matched to a gene: 6. This CDR3 is built from 15 residues. Germline assignment: CDR1 KGHSH and CDR2 LQKENI. CDR3 loop: CASSLLGQGQETQYF. The CDR3 DNA follows: TGTGCCAGCTCGCTCCTGGGACAGGGCCAAGAGACCCAGTACTTC.

The V and J genes are TRBV28 and TRBJ1-1; the D gene is possibly TRBD1 (6 bases). Trimming pared 6 bases from V and 6 bases from J, leaving 23 bases between. Germline CDR1 and CDR2: MDHEN and SYDVKM. The CDR3 has 16 residues. The CDR3 region is CASREQGTGAGSEAFF. DNA for the CDR3: TGTGCCAGCAGGGAGCAGGGGACGGGCGCGGGGTCTGAAGCTTTCTTT.

This clonotype was found many times. The chain links TRBV5-1 to TRBJ2-3; D is ambiguous. Between the trimmed V and J ends, which lost 0 bases and 0 bases, there was a span of 8 bases. Per germline, CDR1 SGHRS and CDR2 YFSETQ. The CDR3 totals 15 residues. The DNA for the CDR3 is TGCGCCAGCAGCTTGGCGTCGTCTAGCACAGATACGCAGTATTTT. Translation: CASSLASSSTDTQYF.

This clonotype was recorded many times. The CDR3 loop reads CASSETQPQHF. CDR3 DNA sequence: TGTGCCAGCAGTGAGACTCAGCCCCAGCATTTT. The gene calls are TRBV6-1 and TRBJ1-5; D is unclear. The CDR3 runs 11 residues. The germline gives CDR1 MNHNS, CDR2 SASEGT. V was cut by 3 bases and J by 6 bases, with 3 bases left in between.

This clonotype was seen ten or more times. The chain recombines TRBV7-9 with TRBJ1-2; 7 nucleotides align to TRBD1. The CDR3 is made up of 15 amino acids. The trim removed 5 bases at V and 6 bases at J, leaving 12 bases unmatched. In germline, CDR1 is SEHNR, CDR2 FQNEAQ (reference sequence). CDR3 loop: CASSLPGGVGDGYTF. As DNA, the CDR3 is TGTGCCAGCAGCCTGCCAGGGGGAGTAGGAGATGGCTACACCTTC.

This clonotype has ten or more counts. This chain connects TRBV19 to TRBJ1-6; no firm D call. Germline assignment: CDR1 LNHDA and CDR2 SQIVND (reference sequence). The CDR3 has 16 amino acids. V lost 3 bases and J lost 0, with 9 bases in between. CDR3 sequence reads: CASSIGISSYNSPLHF. The CDR3 DNA is TGTGCCAGTAGTATCGGGATTAGCTCCTATAATTCACCCCTCCACTTT. Based on the CDR3 plus reference TRBV19 and TRBJ1-6, the full variable domain is DGGITQSPKYLFRKEGQNVTLSCEQNLNHDAMYWYRQDPGQGLRLIYYSQIVNDFQKGDIAEGYSVSREKKESFPLTVTSAQKNPTAFYLCASSIGISSYNSPLHFGNGTRLTVT.

This chain uses TRBV12-3 or TRBV12-4 with TRBJ1-1; the match to TRBD1 covers 7 bases. V shed 5 bases and J 11 bases; nucleotides not matched to a gene: 11. This CDR3 is built from 13 residues. CDR3 DNA: TGTGCCAGCAGTAACCGACAGGGTGGAGGGGCTTTCTTT. Translating it yields CASSNRQGGGAFF.

This clonotype was counted a few times. This rearrangement joins TRBV6-2 or TRBV6-3 to TRBJ1-5, with D tentatively TRBD1 (6 bases). CDR1 is MNHEY, CDR2 SVGEGT, per germline. Trimming removed 4 bases from V and 0 bases from J, with 10 bases in between. The CDR3 consists of 15 residues. CDR3 coding DNA: TGTGCCAGCAGTTCGGACAGAATTAGCAATCAGCCCCAGCATTTT. Translated: CASSSDRISNQPQHF.

The chain is built from TRBV7-9 and TRBJ2-4; the match to TRBD1 covers 10 bases. J lost 0 bases, V lost 4 bases, and 6 bases had no gene match. CDR1 and CDR2 from the germline V gene are SEHNR and FQNEAQ (reference sequence). CDR3 length: 17 residues. This CDR3 reads CASSSATGGLAKNIQYF. The CDR3 DNA follows: TGTGCCAGCAGCTCTGCGACAGGGGGCCTAGCCAAAAACATTCAGTACTTC.

This clonotype was detected ten times or more. The gene calls are TRBV12-3 or TRBV12-4 and TRBJ2-2; either TRBD1 or TRBD2 may supply D (6 bases each). The CDR3 extends over 15 amino acids. V was trimmed by 4 bases and J by 4 bases, leaving 13 bases between them. CDR3 protein: CASSYGGPFTGELFF. CDR3 nucleotide sequence: TGTGCCAGCAGTTATGGGGGGCCTTTCACCGGGGAGCTGTTTTTT.

This clonotype was picked up many times. The chain has TRBV20-1 and TRBJ1-2; no reliable D call. CDR3 length: 13 residues. Looked up from germline, CDR1 is DFQATT and CDR2 is SNEGSKA (reference sequence). The V end was cut by 0 bases, the J end by 6 bases, with 11 bases between. The CDR3 spells CSARDQSRNGYTF. The CDR3 DNA sequence: TGCAGTGCTAGAGATCAATCCCGAAATGGCTACACCTTC.